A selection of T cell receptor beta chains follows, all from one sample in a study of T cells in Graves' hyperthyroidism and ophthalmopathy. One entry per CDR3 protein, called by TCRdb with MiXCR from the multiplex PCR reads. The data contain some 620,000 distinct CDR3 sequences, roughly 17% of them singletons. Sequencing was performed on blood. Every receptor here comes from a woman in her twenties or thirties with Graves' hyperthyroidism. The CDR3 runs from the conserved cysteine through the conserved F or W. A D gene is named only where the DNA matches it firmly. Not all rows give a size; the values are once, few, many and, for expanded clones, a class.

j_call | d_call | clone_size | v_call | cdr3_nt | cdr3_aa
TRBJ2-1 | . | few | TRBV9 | TGTGCCAGCAGCGTTTACCCGTCTACTACCTACAATGAGCAGTTCTTC | CASSVYPSTTYNEQFF
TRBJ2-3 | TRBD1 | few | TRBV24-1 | TGTGCCACCAGTGACCCGGGACAGGCCTACCTCACAGATACGCAGTATTTT | CATSDPGQAYLTDTQYF
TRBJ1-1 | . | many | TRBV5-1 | TGCGCCAGCAGCTTGGTGTCGGGGAACACTGAAGCTTTCTTT | CASSLVSGNTEAFF
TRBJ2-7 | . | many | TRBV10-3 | TGTGCCATCAGTGAGTCGGGTGGGTACGAGCAGTACTTC | CAISESGGYEQYF
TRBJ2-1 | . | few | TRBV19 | TGTGCCAGTAGTGTGACAGGGGAGGGTGAGCAGTTCTTC | CASSVTGEGEQFF
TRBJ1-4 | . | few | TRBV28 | TGTGCCAGCAGTTTATACGGACTGTCAAGTAATGAAAAACTGTTTTTT | CASSLYGLSSNEKLFF
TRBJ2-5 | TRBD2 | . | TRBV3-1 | TGTGCCAGCTCACTAACGGGACCTCTTGCTAGCGGGGTAGAGACCCAGTACTTC | CASSLTGPLASGVETQYF
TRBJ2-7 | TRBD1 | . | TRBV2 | TGTGCCAGCACCACGGGACAGGGGACCTACGAGCAGTACTTC | CASTTGQGTYEQYF
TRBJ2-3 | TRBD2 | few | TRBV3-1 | TGTGCCAGCAGCCAAGCGGGAGGGCATGATACGCAGTATTTT | CASSQAGGHDTQYF
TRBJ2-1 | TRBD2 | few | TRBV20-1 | TGCAGTGCTAGAGCCTCAAGCGGGACCCTCTCCTACAATGAGCAGTTCTTC | CSARASSGTLSYNEQFF
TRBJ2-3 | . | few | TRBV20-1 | TGCAGTGCCCCGGTGGGCGCTAGCACAGATACGCAGTATTTT | CSAPVGASTDTQYF
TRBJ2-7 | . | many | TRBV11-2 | TGTGCCAGCACCCCTTGGGTAGCGGAGAGCTACGAGCAGTACTTC | CASTPWVAESYEQYF
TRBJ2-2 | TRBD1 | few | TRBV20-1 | TGCAGTGCTAGTCTCCCGGGACAGGGGTCCGGGGAGCTGTTTTTT | CSASLPGQGSGELFF
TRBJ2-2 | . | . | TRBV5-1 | TGCGCCAGCAGCTATACACGGAACACCGGGGAGCTGTTTTTT | CASSYTRNTGELFF
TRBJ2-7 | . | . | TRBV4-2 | TGTGCCAGCAGCCAAGGCTTCAGGGGGGACGAGCAGTACTTC | CASSQGFRGDEQYF
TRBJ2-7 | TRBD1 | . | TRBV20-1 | TGCAGTGCTAGGCCCTTAGGGGGCCTCTCTTGGGAGCAGTACTTC | CSARPLGGLSWEQYF
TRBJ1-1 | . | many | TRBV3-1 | TGTGCCAGCAGCCAAGCCGGAGCCCGTCGCGGCACTGAAGCTTTCTTT | CASSQAGARRGTEAFF
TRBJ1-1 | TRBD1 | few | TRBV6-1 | TGTGCCGGGGGGACAGGGGGCCTACTGAACACTGAAGCTTTCTTT | CAGGTGGLLNTEAFF
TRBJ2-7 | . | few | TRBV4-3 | TGCGCCAGCAGCCAAGAGAGGGGTTCAGCCTACTCCTACGAGCAGTACTTC | CASSQERGSAYSYEQYF
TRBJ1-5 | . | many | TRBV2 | TGTGCCAGCAGTGAATGGGGACTATCAAATCGGCCCCAGCATTTT | CASSEWGLSNRPQHF
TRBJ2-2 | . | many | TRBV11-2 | TGTGCCAGCAGCACAACTAGCCCCGGGGAGCTGTTTTTT | CASSTTSPGELFF
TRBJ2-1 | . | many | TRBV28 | TGTGCCAGCAGTTTATCCCAGGGGTGGGAAGACAATGAGCAGTTCTTC | CASSLSQGWEDNEQFF
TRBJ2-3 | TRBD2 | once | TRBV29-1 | TGCAGCGCTGCGACTGGCGGGAGGAGGGGGATCACAGATACGCAGTATTTT | CSAATGGRRGITDTQYF
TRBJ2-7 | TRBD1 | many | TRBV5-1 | TGCGCCAGCAGCTTGTGGGACAGCCCGCCCGAGCAGTACTTC | CASSLWDSPPEQYF
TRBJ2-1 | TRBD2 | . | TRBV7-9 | TGTGCCAGCAGCCAAGGAGCGGGGGGGGCCGGGAATGAGCAGTTCTTC | CASSQGAGGAGNEQFF
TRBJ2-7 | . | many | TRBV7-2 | TGTGCCAGCAGCTTAGTGGGGTCGGGCAGCTCCTACGAGCAGTACTTC | CASSLVGSGSSYEQYF
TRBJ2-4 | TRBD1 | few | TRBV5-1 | TGCGCCAGCAGCTTAGGGGGCAAAAGCATTCAGTACTTC | CASSLGGKSIQYF
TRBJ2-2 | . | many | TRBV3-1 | TGTGCCAGCAGCTCCACCCTTCCCGGGAGAGGCACCGGGGAGCTGTTTTTT | CASSSTLPGRGTGELFF
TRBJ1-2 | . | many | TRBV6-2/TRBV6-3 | TGTGCCAGCAGTTACTCGGAGACGATCTATGGCTACACCTTC | CASSYSETIYGYTF
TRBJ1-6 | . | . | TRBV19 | TGTGCCAGTAGCCGGAGTAGGTCTAAAGATTCACCCCTCCACTTT | CASSRSRSKDSPLHF
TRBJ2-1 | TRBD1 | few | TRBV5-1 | TGCGCCAGCAGCCACTCGACAGGGAGAGATCGGGACAATGAGCAGTTCTTC | CASSHSTGRDRDNEQFF
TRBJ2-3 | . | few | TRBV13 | TGTGCCAGCAGCGGCAGGGTTTTTGGCACAGATACGCAGTATTTT | CASSGRVFGTDTQYF
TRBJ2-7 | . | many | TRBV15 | TGTGCCACCAGCAGAGAAAGCAGGGGCGAGCAGTACTTC | CATSRESRGEQYF
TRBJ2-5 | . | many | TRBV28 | TGTGCCAGCAGCAAGACAGGGAGGGAGACCCAGTACTTC | CASSKTGRETQYF
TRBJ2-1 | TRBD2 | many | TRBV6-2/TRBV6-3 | TGTGCCAGCGCTAACTCCGGGACTAGCGGGAGACTTCCCTACAATGAGCAGTTCTTC | CASANSGTSGRLPYNEQFF
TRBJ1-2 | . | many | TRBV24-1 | TGTGCCACCAGTGATGCGGGAGTGGACTATGGCTACACCTTC | CATSDAGVDYGYTF
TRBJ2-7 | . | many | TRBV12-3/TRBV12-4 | TGTGCCAGCAGTTTGAGTGTGGGGGGTCACGAGCAGTACTTC | CASSLSVGGHEQYF
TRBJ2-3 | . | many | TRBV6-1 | TGTGCCAGCAGCTCCCCGGGGCGCGCTAGCACAGATACGCAGTATTTT | CASSSPGRASTDTQYF
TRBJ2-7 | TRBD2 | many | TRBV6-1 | TGTGCCAGCAGTCCTAGCGGTACTACCTACGAGCAGTACTTC | CASSPSGTTYEQYF
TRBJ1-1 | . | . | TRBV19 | TGTGCCAGTGGGGCCGGGGGTGGCCCCGAAGCTTTCTTT | CASGAGGGPEAFF
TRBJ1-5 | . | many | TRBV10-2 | TGCGCCAGCAGTGAATCAAACAGTCGCAATCAGCCCCAGCATTTT | CASSESNSRNQPQHF
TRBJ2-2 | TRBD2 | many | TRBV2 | TGTGCCAGCACCGAAGGGGCCAGCGGGAGGGCGTACACCGGGGAGCTGTTTTTT | CASTEGASGRAYTGELFF
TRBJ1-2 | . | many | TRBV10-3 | TGTGCCATCAGTGAGACACAGACTAACTATGGCTACACCTTC | CAISETQTNYGYTF
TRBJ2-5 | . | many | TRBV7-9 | TGTGCCAGCAGCCTTATCCTGGGGGATCAAGAGACCCAGTACTTC | CASSLILGDQETQYF
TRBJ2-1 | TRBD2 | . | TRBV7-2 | TGTGCCAGCAGCTTAGTCTTCGGGAGGACCAATGAGCAGTTCTTC | CASSLVFGRTNEQFF
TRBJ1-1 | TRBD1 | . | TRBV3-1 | TGTGCCAGCAGCCAACAACATTCTGGGACAGGGCGGAACACTGAAGCTTTCTTT | CASSQQHSGTGRNTEAFF
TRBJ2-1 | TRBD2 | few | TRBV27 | TGTGCCAGCAGGGGGACTAGCGGGATCAATGAGCAGTTCTTC | CASRGTSGINEQFF
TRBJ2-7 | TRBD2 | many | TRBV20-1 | TGCAGTGCCGACATTGGGACTAGCGGAGCCTACGAGCAGTACTTC | CSADIGTSGAYEQYF
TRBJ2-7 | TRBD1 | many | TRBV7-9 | TGTGCCAGCAGCTTAGATGGGACAGGGTCCTACGAGCAGTACTTC | CASSLDGTGSYEQYF
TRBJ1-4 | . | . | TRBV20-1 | TGCAGTGCTAGAGATCCGACAACTAATGAAAAACTGTTTTTT | CSARDPTTNEKLFF
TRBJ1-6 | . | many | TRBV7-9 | TGTGCCAGCAGCTTACATAGGGCGGAATCACCCCTCCACTTT | CASSLHRAESPLHF
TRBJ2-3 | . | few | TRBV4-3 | TGCGCCAGCAGCCAAGAAATCAGAGATACGCAGTATTTT | CASSQEIRDTQYF
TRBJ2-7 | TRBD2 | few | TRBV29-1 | TGCAGCGTGGCCGGGACTAGCGGGGCCCCCGCCTACGAGCAGTACTTC | CSVAGTSGAPAYEQYF
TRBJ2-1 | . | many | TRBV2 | TGTGCCAGCAGGGCCCGGGACAAGCAGTTCTTC | CASRARDKQFF